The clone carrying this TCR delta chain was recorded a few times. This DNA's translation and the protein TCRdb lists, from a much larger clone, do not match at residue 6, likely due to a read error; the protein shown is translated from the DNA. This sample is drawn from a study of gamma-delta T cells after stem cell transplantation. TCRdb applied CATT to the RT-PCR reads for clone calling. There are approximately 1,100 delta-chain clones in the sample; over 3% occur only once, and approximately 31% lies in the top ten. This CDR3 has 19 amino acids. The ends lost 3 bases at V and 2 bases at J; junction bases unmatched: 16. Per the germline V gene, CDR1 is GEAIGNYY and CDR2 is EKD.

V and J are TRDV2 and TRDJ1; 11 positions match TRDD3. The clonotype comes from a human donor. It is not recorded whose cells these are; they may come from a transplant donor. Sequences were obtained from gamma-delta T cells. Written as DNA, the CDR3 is TGTGCCTGTGACTCGGTGGAAGTACTGGGGGATAGGGGGACCGATAAACTCATCTTT. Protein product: CACDSVEVLGDRGTDKLIF.